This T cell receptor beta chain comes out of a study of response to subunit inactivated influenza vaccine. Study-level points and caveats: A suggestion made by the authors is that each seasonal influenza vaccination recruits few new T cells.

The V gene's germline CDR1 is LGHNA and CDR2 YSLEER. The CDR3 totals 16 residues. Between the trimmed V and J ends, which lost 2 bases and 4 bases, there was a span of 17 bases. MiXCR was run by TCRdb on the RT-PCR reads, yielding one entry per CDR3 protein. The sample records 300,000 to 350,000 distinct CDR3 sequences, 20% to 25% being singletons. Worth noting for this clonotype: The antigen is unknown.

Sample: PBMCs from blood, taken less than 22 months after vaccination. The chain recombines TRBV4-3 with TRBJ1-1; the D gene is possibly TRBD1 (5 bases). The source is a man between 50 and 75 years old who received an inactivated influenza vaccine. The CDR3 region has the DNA TGCGCCAGCAGCCAATCTCGACAGTCGGCTGGCACTGAAGCTTTCTTT. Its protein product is CASSQSRQSAGTEAFF.